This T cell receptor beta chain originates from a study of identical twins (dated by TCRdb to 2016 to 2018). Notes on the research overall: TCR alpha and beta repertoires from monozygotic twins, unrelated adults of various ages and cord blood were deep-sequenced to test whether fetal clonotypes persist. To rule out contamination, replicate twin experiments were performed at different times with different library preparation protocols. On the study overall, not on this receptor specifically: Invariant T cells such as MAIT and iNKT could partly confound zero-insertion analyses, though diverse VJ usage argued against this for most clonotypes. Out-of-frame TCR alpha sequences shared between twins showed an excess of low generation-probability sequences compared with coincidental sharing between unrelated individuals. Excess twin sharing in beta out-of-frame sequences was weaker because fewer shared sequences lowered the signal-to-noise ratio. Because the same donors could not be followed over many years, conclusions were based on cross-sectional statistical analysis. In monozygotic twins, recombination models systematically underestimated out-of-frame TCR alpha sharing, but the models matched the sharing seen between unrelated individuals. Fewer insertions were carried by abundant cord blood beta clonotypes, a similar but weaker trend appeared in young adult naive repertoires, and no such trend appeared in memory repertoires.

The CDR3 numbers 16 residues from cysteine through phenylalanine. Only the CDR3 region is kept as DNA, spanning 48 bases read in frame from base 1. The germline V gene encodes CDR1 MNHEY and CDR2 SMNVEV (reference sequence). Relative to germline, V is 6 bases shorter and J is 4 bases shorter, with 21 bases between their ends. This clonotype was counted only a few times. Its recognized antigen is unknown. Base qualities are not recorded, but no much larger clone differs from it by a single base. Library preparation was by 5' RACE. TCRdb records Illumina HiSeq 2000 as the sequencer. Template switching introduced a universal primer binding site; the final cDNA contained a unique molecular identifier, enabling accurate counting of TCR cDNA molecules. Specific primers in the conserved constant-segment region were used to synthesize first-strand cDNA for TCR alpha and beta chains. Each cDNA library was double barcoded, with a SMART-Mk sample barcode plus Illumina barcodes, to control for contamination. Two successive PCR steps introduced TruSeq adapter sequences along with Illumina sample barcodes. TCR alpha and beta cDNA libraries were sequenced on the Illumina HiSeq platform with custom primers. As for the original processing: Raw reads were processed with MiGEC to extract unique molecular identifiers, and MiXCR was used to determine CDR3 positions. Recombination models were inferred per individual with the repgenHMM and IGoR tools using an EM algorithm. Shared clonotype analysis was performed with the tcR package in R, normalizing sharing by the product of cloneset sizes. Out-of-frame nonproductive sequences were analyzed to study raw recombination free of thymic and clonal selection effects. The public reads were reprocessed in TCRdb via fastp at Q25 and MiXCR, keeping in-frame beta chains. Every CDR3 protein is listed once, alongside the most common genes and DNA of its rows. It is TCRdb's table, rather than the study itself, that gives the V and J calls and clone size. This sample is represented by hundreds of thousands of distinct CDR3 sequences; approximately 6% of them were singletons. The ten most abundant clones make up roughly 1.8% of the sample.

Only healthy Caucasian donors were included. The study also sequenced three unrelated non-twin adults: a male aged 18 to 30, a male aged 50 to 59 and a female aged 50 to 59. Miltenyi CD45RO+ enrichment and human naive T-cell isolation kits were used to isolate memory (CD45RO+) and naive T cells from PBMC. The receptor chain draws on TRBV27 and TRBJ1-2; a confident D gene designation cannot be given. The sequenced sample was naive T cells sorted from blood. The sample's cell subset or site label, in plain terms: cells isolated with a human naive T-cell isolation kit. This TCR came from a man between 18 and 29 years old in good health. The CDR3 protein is CASSHALRAEGYGYTF. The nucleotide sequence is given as TGTGCCAGCAGCCACGCCTTGCGGGCTGAGGGCTATGGCTACACCTTC.